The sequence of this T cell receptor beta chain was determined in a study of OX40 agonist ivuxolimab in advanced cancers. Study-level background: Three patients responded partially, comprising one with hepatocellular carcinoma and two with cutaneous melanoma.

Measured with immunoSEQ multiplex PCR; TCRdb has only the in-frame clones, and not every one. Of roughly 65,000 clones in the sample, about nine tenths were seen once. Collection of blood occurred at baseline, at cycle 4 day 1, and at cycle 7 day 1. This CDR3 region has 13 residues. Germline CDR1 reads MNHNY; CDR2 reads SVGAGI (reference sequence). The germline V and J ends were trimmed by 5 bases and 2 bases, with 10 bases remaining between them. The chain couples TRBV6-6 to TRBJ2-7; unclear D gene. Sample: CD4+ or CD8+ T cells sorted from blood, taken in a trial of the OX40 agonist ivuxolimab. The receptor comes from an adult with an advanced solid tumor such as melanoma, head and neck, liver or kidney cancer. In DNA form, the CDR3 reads TGTGCCAGCAGTCCTATTGGGACCTACGAGCAGTACTTC. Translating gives CASSPIGTYEQYF.